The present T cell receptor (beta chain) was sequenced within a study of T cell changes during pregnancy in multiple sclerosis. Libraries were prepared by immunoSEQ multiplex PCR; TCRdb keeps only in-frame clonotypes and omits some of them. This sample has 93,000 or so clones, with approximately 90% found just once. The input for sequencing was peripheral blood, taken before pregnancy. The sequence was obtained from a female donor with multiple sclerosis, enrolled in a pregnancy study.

Written as DNA, the CDR3 is TGTGCCAGCAGCTTAGCGGCAGGCTCGGCTGAGCAGTTCTTC. Its translation: CASSLAAGSAEQFF. This sequence joins TRBV7-2 and TRBJ2-1; D remains ambiguous. This CDR3 has 14 residues. The ends were cut back, 0 bases at V and 9 bases at J, with 12 bases in the middle. CDR1 and CDR2 (germline): SGHTA, FQGNSA. Looking up the rest from reference TRBV7-2 and TRBJ2-1 gives the full variable domain: GAGVSQSPSNKVTEKGKDVELRCDPISGHTALYWYRQSLGQGLEFLIYFQGNSAPDKSGLPSDRFSAERTGGSVSTLTIQRTQQEDSAVYLCASSLAAGSAEQFFGPGTRLTVL.